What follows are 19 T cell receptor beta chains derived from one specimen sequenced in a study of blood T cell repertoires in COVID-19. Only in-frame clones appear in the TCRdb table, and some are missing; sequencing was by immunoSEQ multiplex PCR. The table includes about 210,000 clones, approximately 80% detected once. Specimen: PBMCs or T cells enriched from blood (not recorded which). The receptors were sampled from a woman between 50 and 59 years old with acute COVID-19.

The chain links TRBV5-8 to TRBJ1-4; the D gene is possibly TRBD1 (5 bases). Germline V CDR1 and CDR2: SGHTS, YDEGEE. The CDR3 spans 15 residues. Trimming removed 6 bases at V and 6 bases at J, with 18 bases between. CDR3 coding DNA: TGTGCCAGCACCGTGGCCGTAGGGGCGTATGAAAAACTGTTTTTT. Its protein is CASTVAVGAYEKLFF.

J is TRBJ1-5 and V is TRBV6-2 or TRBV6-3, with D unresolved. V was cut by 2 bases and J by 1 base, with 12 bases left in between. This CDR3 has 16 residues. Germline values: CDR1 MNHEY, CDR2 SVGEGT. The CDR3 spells CASSYRGKPSNQPQHF. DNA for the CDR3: TGTGCCAGCAGTTACCGAGGGAAACCAAGCAATCAGCCCCAGCATTTT.

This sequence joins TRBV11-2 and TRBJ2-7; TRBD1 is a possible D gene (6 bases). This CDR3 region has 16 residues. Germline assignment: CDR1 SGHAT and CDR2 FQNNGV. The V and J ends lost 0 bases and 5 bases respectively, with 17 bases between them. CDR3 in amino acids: CASSLDLNRVGHEQYF. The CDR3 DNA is TGTGCCAGCAGCTTAGATCTCAACAGGGTTGGTCACGAGCAGTACTTC.

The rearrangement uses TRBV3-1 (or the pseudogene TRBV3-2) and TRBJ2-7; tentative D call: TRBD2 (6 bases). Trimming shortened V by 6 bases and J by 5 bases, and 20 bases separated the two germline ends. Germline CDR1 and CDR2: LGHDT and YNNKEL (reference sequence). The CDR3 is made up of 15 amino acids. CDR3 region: CASSVGAGSSNEQYF. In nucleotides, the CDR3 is TGTGCCAGCAGTGTCGGGGCGGGATCTTCAAACGAGCAGTACTTC.

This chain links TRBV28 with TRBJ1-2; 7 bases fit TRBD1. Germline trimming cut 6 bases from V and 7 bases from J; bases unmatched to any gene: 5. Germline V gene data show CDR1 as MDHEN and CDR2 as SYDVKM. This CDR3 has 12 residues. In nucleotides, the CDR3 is TGTGCCAGCAGATCGAGGGGGCTTGGCTACACCTTC. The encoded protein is CASRSRGLGYTF.

CDR3 region: CASSFSGLVTDTQYF. In nucleotides, the CDR3 is TGTGCCAGCAGCTTCAGCGGGTTAGTCACAGATACGCAGTATTTT. The chain is built from TRBV11-2 and TRBJ2-3, with D perhaps matching TRBD2 (6 bases). V lost 3 bases and J lost 2, with 12 bases in between. The CDR3 runs to 15 residues. Germline V gene lookup returns CDR1 SGHAT and CDR2 FQNNGV.

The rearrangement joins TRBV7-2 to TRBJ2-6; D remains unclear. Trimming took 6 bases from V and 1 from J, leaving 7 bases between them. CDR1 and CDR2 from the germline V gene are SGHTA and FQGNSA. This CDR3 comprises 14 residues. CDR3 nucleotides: TGTGCCAGCAGGCGAGATTCTGGGGCCAACGTCCTGACTTTC. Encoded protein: CASRRDSGANVLTF.

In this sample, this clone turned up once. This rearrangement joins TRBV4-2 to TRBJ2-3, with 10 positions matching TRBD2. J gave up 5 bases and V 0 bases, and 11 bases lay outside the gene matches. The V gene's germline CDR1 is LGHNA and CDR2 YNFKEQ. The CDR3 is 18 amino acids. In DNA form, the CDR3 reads TGTGCCAGCAGCCAAGAGGAGCGGGGGGGACAAGTGGAAGATACGCAGTATTTT. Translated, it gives CASSQEERGGQVEDTQYF.

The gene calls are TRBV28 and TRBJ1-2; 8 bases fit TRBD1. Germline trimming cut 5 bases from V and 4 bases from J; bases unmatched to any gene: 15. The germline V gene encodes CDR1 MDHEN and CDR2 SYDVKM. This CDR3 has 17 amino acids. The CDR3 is CASSAPGQVNLVYGYTF. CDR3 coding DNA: TGTGCCAGCAGTGCACCGGGACAGGTGAATCTTGTCTATGGCTACACCTTC.

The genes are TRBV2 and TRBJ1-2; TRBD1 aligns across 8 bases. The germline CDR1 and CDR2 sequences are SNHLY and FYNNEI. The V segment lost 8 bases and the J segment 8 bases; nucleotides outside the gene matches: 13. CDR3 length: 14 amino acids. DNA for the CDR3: TGTGCCAGCGTTGGGCTCGACAGGGGCTCGGGCTACACCTTC. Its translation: CASVGLDRGSGYTF. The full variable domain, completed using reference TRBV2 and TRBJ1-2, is EPEVTQTPSHQVTQMGQEVILRCVPISNHLYFYWYRQILGQKVEFLVSFYNNEISEKSEIFDDQFSVERPDGSNFTLKIRSTKLEDSAMYFCASVGLDRGSGYTFGSGTRLTVV.

CDR3 nucleotides: TGTGCCAGCAGTTTACAGGGGGTCTATGGCTACACCTTC. This encodes CASSLQGVYGYTF. The chain carries TRBV28 and TRBJ1-2; 7 nucleotides agree with TRBD1. The CDR3 spans 13 residues. The germline gives CDR1 MDHEN, CDR2 SYDVKM. The trim removed 2 bases at V and 4 bases at J, leaving 1 base unmatched.

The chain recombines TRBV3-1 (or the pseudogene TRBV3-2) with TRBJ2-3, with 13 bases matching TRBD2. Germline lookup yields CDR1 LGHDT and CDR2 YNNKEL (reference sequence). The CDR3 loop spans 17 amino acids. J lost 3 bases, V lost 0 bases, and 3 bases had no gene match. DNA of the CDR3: TGTGCCAGCAGCCAAGACTTGACTAGCGGGGGGACAGATACGCAGTATTTT. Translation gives CASSQDLTSGGTDTQYF.

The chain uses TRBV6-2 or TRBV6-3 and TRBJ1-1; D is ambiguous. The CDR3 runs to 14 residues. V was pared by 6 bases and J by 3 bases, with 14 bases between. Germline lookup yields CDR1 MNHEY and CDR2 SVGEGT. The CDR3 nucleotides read TGTGCCAGCAGCACAACCGGGTTTGACACTGAAGCTTTCTTT. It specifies CASSTTGFDTEAFF.

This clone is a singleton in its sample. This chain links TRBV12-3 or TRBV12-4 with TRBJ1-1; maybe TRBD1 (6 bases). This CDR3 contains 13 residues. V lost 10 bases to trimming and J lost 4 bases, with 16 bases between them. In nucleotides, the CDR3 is TGTGCCACCCGGAGGGGGGGTATCACTGAAGCTTTCTTT. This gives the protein CATRRGGITEAFF.

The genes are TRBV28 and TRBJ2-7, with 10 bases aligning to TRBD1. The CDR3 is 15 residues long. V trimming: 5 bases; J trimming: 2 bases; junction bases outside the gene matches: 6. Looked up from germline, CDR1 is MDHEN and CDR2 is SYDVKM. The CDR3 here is CASSTRQGAAYEQYF. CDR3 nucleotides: TGTGCCAGCAGTACGCGACAGGGGGCCGCCTACGAGCAGTACTTC.

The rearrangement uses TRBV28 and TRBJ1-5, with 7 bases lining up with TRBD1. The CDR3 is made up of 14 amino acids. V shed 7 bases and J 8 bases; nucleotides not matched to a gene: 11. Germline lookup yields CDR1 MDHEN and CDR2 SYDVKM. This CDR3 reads CASIEGGGYKPQHF. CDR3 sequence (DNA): TGTGCCAGCATCGAAGGAGGGGGCTATAAGCCCCAGCATTTT.

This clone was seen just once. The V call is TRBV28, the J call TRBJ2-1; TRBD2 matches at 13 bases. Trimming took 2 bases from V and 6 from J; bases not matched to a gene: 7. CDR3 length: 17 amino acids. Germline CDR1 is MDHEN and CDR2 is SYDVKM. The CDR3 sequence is CASSLVILAGGINEQFF. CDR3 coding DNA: TGTGCCAGCAGTTTAGTCATACTAGCGGGAGGGATCAATGAGCAGTTCTTC.

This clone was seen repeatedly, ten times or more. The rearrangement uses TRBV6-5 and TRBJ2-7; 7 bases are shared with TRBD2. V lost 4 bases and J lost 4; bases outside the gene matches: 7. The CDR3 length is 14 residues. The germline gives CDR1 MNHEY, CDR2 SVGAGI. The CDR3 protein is CASSFRRGGYEQYF. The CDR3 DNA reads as TGTGCCAGCAGTTTTCGTAGGGGAGGGTACGAGCAGTACTTC.

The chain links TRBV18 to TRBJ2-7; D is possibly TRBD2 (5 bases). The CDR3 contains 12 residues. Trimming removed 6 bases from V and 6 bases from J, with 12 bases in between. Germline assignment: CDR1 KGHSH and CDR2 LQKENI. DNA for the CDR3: TGTGCCAGCTCCCCCGAGAGGGTCGAGCAGTACTTC. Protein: CASSPERVEQYF.